A single sample gave rise to the 6 T cell receptor beta chains below, sequenced in a study of T cell clonality in common variable immunodeficiency. TCRdb's copy holds only in-frame clones and misses some; the assay was immunoSEQ multiplex PCR. Singletons are absent from the sample, which has 50,000 to 60,000 clones. Source material: peripheral blood mononuclear cells. The receptors were gathered from a person aged 18-69 years in good health.

This clone was recorded at least ten times. The CDR3 end falls 3 residues outside the read, so it is completed with the germline J gene. The gene calls are TRBV5-4 and TRBJ1-2; tentative D call: TRBD1 (6 bases). V lost 0 bases to trimming and J lost 0 bases, with 9 bases between them. Germline CDR1 SGHNT, CDR2 YYREEE (reference sequence). The CDR3 sequence is 15 residues long. The CDR3 region is CASSLGTAANYGYTF. The CDR3 bases that were read are TGTGCCAGCAGCTTGGGGACAGCTGCTAACTATGGC.

This clone showed up many times. The germline gene is not matched at one end of the junction; a read error may be the cause. The CDR3 is cut off 3 residues early in the read; its end comes from the germline J gene. The rearrangement joins TRBV4-2 to TRBJ1-3, with D possibly being TRBD1 (5 bases). The CDR3 consists of 13 residues. CDR1 and CDR2 (germline): LGHNA, YNFKEQ. The part of the CDR3 DNA that was read is TGCGCCAGCAGCCAAGGGGCAGTAAACACC. Protein product: CASSQGAVNT. The entire CDR3 reads CASSQGAVNTIYF.

Comment on this clone: The DNA ends 3 residues before the CDR3 does, and the rest of the CDR3 is filled in from the germline J gene. This chain uses TRBV6-4 with TRBJ2-3; 8 bases map to TRBD2. J lost 4 bases, V lost 2 bases, and 5 bases had no gene match. Germline V gene data show CDR1 as MRHNA and CDR2 as SNTAGT. The CDR3 runs 15 residues. The sequenced part of the CDR3 DNA is TGTGCCAGCAGTGACGCCGGGGGGGCCTCAGATACG. Translating gives CASSDAGGASDT. The full-length CDR3 reads as CASSDAGGASDTQYF.

In its sample, this clone was seen many times. With the read ending 3 residues before the CDR3 end, the germline J gene is used to fill in that end. The rearrangement joins TRBV10-1 to TRBJ1-4; TRBD1 matches at 7 bases. Trimming removed 5 bases from V and 8 bases from J; junction bases left unmatched: 8. Per germline, CDR1 WNHNN and CDR2 SYGVQD (reference sequence). This CDR3 is built from 14 residues. The CDR3 DNA, read in part, is TGCGCCAGCAGTACTGGACAGGTCGGCGAAAAA. It encodes CASSTGQVGEK. The CDR3 in its entirety is CASSTGQVGEKLFF.

In this sample, this clone turned up many times. The missing CDR3 end, 3 residues past where the read stops, is filled in from the germline J gene. The J gene is TRBJ1-1, the V gene TRBV5-1; TRBD1 is a possible D gene (5 bases). The CDR3 consists of 13 residues. V gave up 4 bases and J gave up 3 bases, with 10 bases separating them. CDR1 is SGHRS and CDR2 is YFSETQ in the germline V gene. This chain's CDR3 is CASSRGDDTEAFF. The sequenced part of the CDR3 DNA is TGCGCCAGCAGCAGGGGTGACGACACTGAA.

This clone was picked up many times. The read comes to an end 3 residues before the CDR3 does, leaving the germline J gene to fill in the end. This sequence joins TRBV7-9 and TRBJ2-7; 11 bases agree with TRBD1. Trimming took 0 bases from V and 3 from J; bases not matched to a gene: 1. From germline, CDR1 is SEHNR and CDR2 FQNEAQ (reference sequence). The CDR3 sequence is 15 residues long. CDR3 in amino acids: CASSLAGTGGYEQYF. The covered CDR3 bases are TGTGCCAGCAGCTTAGCTGGGACAGGGGGCTACGAG.